The 22 T cell receptor beta chains listed next were all sequenced from one sample in a study of tumor and adjacent non-tumor tissue in lung cancer. TCRbeta libraries were built with three rounds of nested PCR, modified from ARM-PCR. TCRdb independently ran MiXCR on the multiplex PCR reads; one entry per CDR3 protein. The sample records under 150,000 distinct CDR3 sequences, approximately 66% being singletons. No cell sorting was done before RNA was extracted from the tissue. Sequencing was done on a sample of lung tumor tissue. The receptors originated from a man in his sixties with small cell lung cancer.

This clonotype has just a few counts. The chain recombines TRBV6-5 with TRBJ2-7; no reliable D call. Germline V gives CDR1 MNHEY, CDR2 SVGAGI. Trimming removed 0 bases at V and 0 bases at J, with 6 bases between. This CDR3 comprises 14 residues. CDR3 nucleotides: TGTGCCAGCAGTTACTCCAGGACCTCCTACGAGCAGTACGTC. It yields the protein CASSYSRTSYEQYV.

Points on this clonotype: This could be a read error, since a much larger clone is one nucleotide away. CDR3 DNA sequence: TGTGCCAGCAGTTTATGGTACAGCGAAAATGAAGAACTGTTTTTT. It encodes CASSLWYSENEELFF. V gene TRBV12-3 or TRBV12-4 combines with J gene TRBJ1-4; no firm D call. This CDR3 has 15 amino acids.

This clonotype has only one observation. At one end, the junction sequence differs from germline, possibly due to a read error. The genes are TRBV20-1 and TRBJ2-3, with D maybe TRBD2 (5 bases). CDR3 length: 15 amino acids. Germline V lookup: CDR1 DFQATT, CDR2 SNEGSKA (reference sequence). CDR3 sequence reads: CGAKDRRRATDTQYF. The CDR3, as DNA: TGCGGTGCTAAGGATCGGAGGAGAGCCACAGATACGCAGTATTTT.

The chain combines TRBV6-5 with TRBJ1-6; no clear D gene. Trimming removed 4 bases at V and 10 bases at J, with 11 bases between. This CDR3 is built from 13 residues. Germline loops: CDR1 MNHEY, CDR2 SVGAGI. In nucleotides, the CDR3 is TGTGCCAGCAGTTGGTCAGTGAGCTCACCCCTCCACTTT. Translation: CASSWSVSSPLHF.

About this clonotype itself: Compared with germline, one end of the junction differs, possibly owing to a read error. V is TRBV6-1 and J is TRBJ2-1; D might be TRBD1 (5 bases). This CDR3 comprises 15 residues. Germline CDR1 is MNHNS and CDR2 is SASEGT. CDR3 DNA sequence: TGTGCCAGCAGTGCCCCCCACCTCAAGGGGAATGAGCACTTCTTC. It encodes CASSAPHLKGNEHFF.

This clonotype appeared many times. The V call is TRBV6-1, the J call TRBJ1-2, with a weak D call TRBD1 (6 bases). Germline CDR1 reads MNHNS; CDR2 reads SASEGT. Trimming removed 8 bases at V and 5 bases at J, with 12 bases between. The CDR3 totals 12 residues. This CDR3 reads CASWDIQYGYTF. The CDR3, as DNA: TGTGCCAGCTGGGACATCCAATATGGCTACACCTTC.

The chain couples TRBV12-3 or TRBV12-4 to TRBJ2-1; TRBD1 matches at 7 bases. The CDR3 runs to 15 residues. Unmatched junction bases numbered 13, after V lost 7 bases and J lost 7 bases. The CDR3: CASIRGTASYNEQFF. The CDR3 DNA reads TGTGCCAGCATCCGAGGGACAGCTAGCTATAATGAGCAGTTCTTC.

Details on this clonotype: A clone one base away is much larger, so this may be a read error. The CDR3 region has the DNA TGTGTCAGCAGTTCTACCGTCGGGCTAGCTTTCTTT. Translated: CVSSSTVGLAFF. This rearrangement joins TRBV28 to TRBJ1-1; D is unclear. The CDR3 is 12 residues long. Germline V gene data show CDR1 as MDHEN and CDR2 as SYDVKM.

Note on this clonotype: This sequence may be a read error, since a much larger clone differs from it by one base. The V gene is TRBV6-1, the J gene TRBJ1-5; D is unresolved. V lost 7 bases, J lost 2 bases, and 15 bases lay in between. Germline V gene data show CDR1 as MNHNS and CDR2 as SASEGT. CDR3 length: 15 residues. The CDR3 region is CASTRALRGNQPQHF. The CDR3 DNA reads as TGTGCCAGCACCAGAGCCCTAAGGGGCAATCAGCCCCAGCATTTT.

Comment on this clonotype: A read error may account for a junction end that differs from germline. The chain combines TRBV20-1 with TRBJ1-2, with no clear D. The germline V gene encodes CDR1 DFQATT and CDR2 SNEGSKA (reference sequence). This CDR3 region has 13 residues. CDR3 bases: TGCAGTGCCCCCAGGAGAGGAAACTATGGCTATACCTTC. Translating it yields CSAPRRGNYGYTF.

To note about this clonotype: Possible read error: a much larger clone is one base away. The genes are TRBV20-1 and TRBJ2-3, with 7 positions matching TRBD2. Germline CDR1 DFQATT, CDR2 SNEGSKA (reference sequence). CDR3 size: 16 residues. The V and J ends lost 0 bases and 2 bases, in that order; junction bases with no gene match: 8. The DNA for the CDR3 is TGCAGTGCTAGAGACCCGACTAGCAGGGACACAGATACGCAGTATTTT. As protein: CSARDPTSRDTDTQYF.

The chain joins TRBV6-6 to TRBJ1-1, with TRBD1 as a possible D gene (6 bases). The CDR3 totals 15 residues. V was trimmed by 6 bases and J by 6 bases, leaving 20 bases between them. The germline gives CDR1 MNHNY, CDR2 SVGAGI (reference sequence). The DNA for the CDR3 is TGTGCCAGCAGAAGTACAGGGCTGGTAATCGCTGAAGCTTTCTTT. Its translation: CASRSTGLVIAEAFF.

The J gene is TRBJ2-3, the V gene TRBV11-2; D not resolved. Trimming stripped 6 bases from V and 3 bases from J, with 16 bases between. There are 15 residues in the CDR3. Germline-derived CDR1 and CDR2 are SGHAT and FQNNGV. In DNA, the CDR3 is TGTGCCAGCAGTCCAGAGGTCTATAGAACAGATACGCAGTATTTT. It specifies CASSPEVYRTDTQYF.

J is TRBJ2-1 and V is TRBV20-1, with 7 bases lining up with TRBD2. V shed 4 bases, J shed 6 bases, and the junction held 9 bases outside the gene matches. The CDR3 totals 14 residues. In germline, CDR1 is DFQATT, CDR2 SNEGSKA (reference sequence). CDR3 residues: CSATGSSGFNEQFF. CDR3 DNA: TGCAGTGCTACAGGGTCTAGCGGCTTCAATGAGCAGTTCTTC.

Only a few counts were recorded for this clonotype. One end of the junction fails to match germline, which may point to a read error. The genes are TRBV4-1 and TRBJ1-4, with a weak D call TRBD1 (6 bases). Looked up from germline, CDR1 is MGHRA and CDR2 is YSYEKL. This CDR3 is 16 amino acids long. The CDR3 protein is CASSQGAYRVTEKLFF. The CDR3 DNA is TGCGCTAGCAGCCAAGGAGCATACAGGGTTACTGAAAAACTGTTTTTT.

The genes are TRBV20-1 and TRBJ2-3, with 9 bases matching TRBD2. This CDR3 has 15 residues. In germline, CDR1 is DFQATT, CDR2 SNEGSKA (reference sequence). The V gene end was trimmed by 3 bases and the J gene end by 3 bases; junction bases not matched to a gene: 7. Here the CDR3 reads CSARAAGGLTDTQYF. The DNA for the CDR3 is TGCAGTGCTAGGGCGGCGGGAGGGCTGACAGATACGCAGTATTTT.

This clonotype was picked up one time. This sequence may be a read error, since a much larger clone differs from it by one base. The rearrangement joins TRBV20-1 to TRBJ1-1, with D maybe TRBD1 (5 bases). Germline CDR1 and CDR2: DFQATT and SNEGSKA (reference sequence). The length of the CDR3 is 12 residues. As DNA, the CDR3 is TGCAGTGCTAGTCCGGACACTGGTGAATCTTTCTTT. Amino acid sequence: CSASPDTGESFF.

In this sample, this clonotype turned up a few times. One base away lies a much larger clone, so this may be a sequencing read error. V gene TRBV11-2 combines with J gene TRBJ2-1; 9 bases agree with TRBD2. From germline, CDR1 is SGHAT and CDR2 FQNNGV. The CDR3 runs 15 residues. CDR3 sequence reads: CTSSRASGTHNEQFF. As DNA, the CDR3 is TGCACCAGCAGCCGGGCTAGCGGGACCCACAATGAGCAGTTCTTC.

With respect to this clonotype: Germline and junction disagree at one end, which may indicate a read error. V usage is TRBV6-1 and J usage is TRBJ1-5; TRBD1 is a possible D gene (6 bases). Germline V gene sequence: CDR1 MNHNS, CDR2 SASEGT. This CDR3 has 12 residues. CDR3 nucleotides: TGTGCCAGTAGGACAGTTAATCAGCCCCAACATTTT. The encoded protein is CASRTVNQPQHF.

This clonotype has at least ten counts. The V and J genes are TRBV12-3 or TRBV12-4 and TRBJ2-7, with 8 bases aligning to TRBD1. V dropped 6 bases and J dropped 5; count of bases not matched to a gene: 6. The CDR3 spans 13 residues. For the CDR3, the DNA is TGTGCCAGCAGACATTCGACAGGGGACGAGCAGTACTTC. Its translation: CASRHSTGDEQYF.

Remarks on this clonotype: Here the CDR3 omits its conserved ending phenylalanine or tryptophan, so a read error is the likely source. This chain links TRBV5-4 with TRBJ2-5, with D unclear. Germline V gene data show CDR1 as SGHNT and CDR2 as YYREEE (reference sequence). V was clipped by 2 bases and J by 4 bases, with 15 bases between them. The CDR3 extends over 15 amino acids. The CDR3 DNA reads as TGTGCCAGCAGCTTTTCCTCCTTCCTAACAGAGACCCAGTACTTA. Its translation: CASSFSSFLTETQYL.

As regards this clonotype: At one end, the junction sequence differs from germline, possibly due to a read error. The chain combines TRBV14 with TRBJ1-1, with D hard to call. The germline CDR1 and CDR2 sequences are SGHDN and FVKESK. The CDR3 is 14 residues long. The CDR3 protein is CASCHVSGITEAFF. The CDR3 DNA follows: TGTGCCAGCTGCCATGTTTCGGGTATCACTGAAGCTTTCTTT.